This record covers a single T cell receptor (beta chain). This entry is derived from a study of blood T cell repertoires in COVID-19. For the study at large: Material from acute and convalescent COVID-19 was sourced from the United States, Italy and Spain. From T cells, B-cell-depleted T cells, or PBMCs came the material, which was cDNA or gDNA.

Study processing details: Counts of nucleated cells, estimated from reference gene primer amplification, were obtained. Libraries were prepared by immunoSEQ multiplex PCR; TCRdb keeps only in-frame clonotypes and omits some of them. V, J and clone size reflect that table, while D and trimming were determined from the DNA. The sample lists 250,000 to 300,000 clones, about nine tenths seen once, with 2% to 2.5% in the top ten. The TCR sequence derives from a man aged 50 to 59 with acute or convalescent COVID-19. Source material: peripheral blood.

DNA of the CDR3: TGTGCCAGCAGCCGCGGGGTAGCGTTCTACGAGCAGTACTTC. Encoded protein: CASSRGVAFYEQYF. The chain recombines TRBV14 with TRBJ2-7; D is perhaps TRBD2 (6 bases). Germline CDR1 SGHDN, CDR2 FVKESK. Trimming removed 4 bases at V and 3 bases at J, with 13 bases between. This CDR3 region has 14 residues.